A selection of T cell receptor beta chains follows, all from one sample in a study of blood T cell repertoires in COVID-19. Clones were read by immunoSEQ multiplex PCR, and TCRdb kept only the in-frame ones, dropping some. The sample holds approximately 310,000 clones, around 84% seen once. The source material was PBMCs or T cells enriched from blood (not recorded which). The receptors derive from a woman aged 25 to 39 who had been exposed to COVID-19. CDR3s include the opening cysteine and the closing phenylalanine or tryptophan. The D gene is left open where the match is weak. Where a row states a size, it is once, few, many or the class of an expanded clone; other rows omit it.

size | D | J | V | CDR3 | DNA
. | . | TRBJ2-1 | TRBV25-1 | CASSFTNEQFF | TGTGCCAGCAGTTTTACAAATGAGCAGTTCTTC
. | TRBD1 | TRBJ2-7 | TRBV6-1 | CASSEVTGVEQYF | TGTGCCAGCAGTGAAGTTACAGGGGTCGAGCAGTACTTC
. | . | TRBJ1-4 | TRBV10-1 | CASRKDAQEPSEKLFF | TGCGCCAGCAGAAAGGACGCACAGGAACCCTCCGAAAAACTGTTTTTT
. | TRBD1 | TRBJ1-1 | TRBV29-1 | CSVDQGAPVTEAFF | TGCAGCGTTGACCAGGGGGCGCCGGTCACTGAAGCTTTCTTT
. | TRBD1 | TRBJ2-2 | TRBV28 | CASSLLARLGQGVTGELFF | TGTGCCAGCAGTTTATTAGCTAGGTTGGGACAGGGGGTCACCGGGGAGCTGTTTTTT
. | . | TRBJ1-1 | TRBV18 | CASSLGENTEAFF | TGTGCCAGCTCACTCGGTGAGAACACTGAAGCTTTCTTT
. | TRBD2 | TRBJ2-3 | TRBV9 | CASSPYTSGGADTQYF | TGTGCCAGCAGCCCTTACACTAGCGGGGGGGCGGATACGCAGTATTTT
. | . | TRBJ1-6 | TRBV10-3 | CAISESRDNSPLHF | TGTGCCATCAGTGAGTCCAGGGATAATTCACCCCTCCACTTT
. | . | TRBJ2-1 | TRBV6-5 | CASRGEWNEQFF | TGTGCCAGCAGGGGAGAGTGGAATGAGCAGTTCTTC
. | . | TRBJ2-1 | TRBV4-2 | CASSQDHLTSPNEQFF | TGTGCCAGCAGCCAAGATCATTTAACTAGTCCAAATGAGCAGTTCTTC
. | . | TRBJ1-1 | TRBV5-1 | CASSVGHLMNTEAFF | TGCGCCAGCAGCGTCGGACATTTGATGAACACTGAAGCTTTCTTT
once | TRBD1 | TRBJ1-5 | TRBV6-5 | CASRVTGGSQPQHF | TGTGCCAGCAGAGTAACAGGGGGCAGTCAGCCCCAGCATTTT
few | TRBD2 | TRBJ2-1 | TRBV30 | CAWSVLRRGGRNEQFF | TGTGCCTGGAGTGTACTCCGGCGGGGGGGCCGAAATGAGCAGTTCTTC
. | . | TRBJ1-2 | TRBV3-1/TRBV3-2 | CASSQAGEGLSGYTF | TGTGCCAGCAGCCAAGCTGGCGAGGGCCTTTCTGGCTACACCTTC
. | . | TRBJ1-2 | TRBV7-9 | CASSPGQRGYTF | TGTGCCAGCAGCCCCGGACAGAGGGGCTACACCTTC
. | . | TRBJ2-1 | TRBV2 | CASSGVSTRSYNEQFF | TGTGCCAGCAGTGGAGTATCGACTAGGTCTTACAATGAGCAGTTCTTC
. | TRBD2 | TRBJ2-5 | TRBV3-1/TRBV3-2 | CASSQDRAGGIKTQYF | TGTGCCAGCAGCCAAGATCGGGCGGGAGGGATAAAGACCCAGTACTTC
. | TRBD2 | TRBJ2-1 | TRBV28 | CASSLPLKAGVNEQFF | TGTGCCAGCAGTCTCCCCTTGAAAGCGGGGGTGAATGAGCAGTTCTTC
once | . | TRBJ1-4 | TRBV28 | CASRFGEKLFF | TGTGCCAGCAGATTCGGGGAAAAACTGTTTTTT
. | TRBD2 | TRBJ2-1 | TRBV27 | CASSLSLLAGGYNEQFF | TGTGCCAGCAGTTTAAGTCTTCTAGCGGGTGGGTACAATGAGCAGTTCTTC
. | . | TRBJ2-5 | TRBV7-7 | CASSLGSGSHETQYF | TGTGCTAGCAGCTTAGGCTCGGGTAGCCATGAGACCCAGTACTTC
. | TRBD2 | TRBJ2-7 | TRBV11-1 | CASSLEGLAGVYEQYF | TGTGCCAGCAGCTTAGAAGGTCTAGCGGGTGTCTACGAGCAGTACTTC
many | . | TRBJ2-1 | TRBV5-6 | CASITLLAATKLYNEQFF | TGTGCCAGCATCACACTCTTAGCGGCAACTAAGCTTTACAATGAGCAGTTCTTC
. | TRBD1 | TRBJ2-3 | TRBV28 | CASSVNDGTVSTDTQYF | TGTGCCAGCAGTGTCAACGACGGGACAGTCAGCACAGATACGCAGTATTTT
. | TRBD1 | TRBJ1-6 | TRBV7-8 | CASSLRVTGNSPLHF | TGTGCCAGCAGCTTAAGGGTGACAGGGAATTCACCCCTCCACTTT
. | . | TRBJ2-7 | TRBV7-9 | CASSPLALVNSYEQYF | TGTGCCAGCAGCCCACTAGCTCTAGTAAACTCCTACGAGCAGTACTTC
few | . | TRBJ1-2 | TRBV4-1 | CASSQDRGGLNYGYTF | TGCGCCAGCAGCCAAGATCGAGGAGGGCTCAACTATGGCTACACCTTC
. | . | TRBJ2-7 | TRBV21-1 | CASSKVVAEPWEQYF | TGTGCCAGCAGCAAGGTTGTAGCGGAGCCTTGGGAGCAGTACTTC
. | TRBD2 | TRBJ2-5 | TRBV4-1 | CASSQETGTSGGASVKTQYF | TGCGCCAGCAGCCAAGAAACAGGGACTAGCGGGGGGGCCTCCGTGAAGACCCAGTACTTC
. | TRBD2 | TRBJ2-1 | TRBV19 | CASSIQGLAGDNEQFF | TGTGCCAGTAGTATACAGGGACTAGCGGGGGACAATGAGCAGTTCTTC
. | TRBD1 | TRBJ1-1 | TRBV30 | CAWSVQGANTEAFF | TGTGCCTGGAGTGTACAGGGGGCGAACACTGAAGCTTTCTTT
once | TRBD1 | TRBJ1-1 | TRBV2 | CASHRGQMRTEAFF | TGTGCCAGCCACAGGGGGCAAATGAGGACTGAAGCTTTCTTT
. | . | TRBJ1-3 | TRBV19 | CASREQGRIGTGNTIYF | TGTGCCAGTAGGGAACAGGGACGGATCGGTACTGGAAACACCATATATTTT
. | . | TRBJ1-2 | TRBV7-2 | CASSRFGGADGYTF | TGTGCCAGCAGCCGTTTTGGGGGGGCGGATGGCTACACCTTC
. | TRBD1 | TRBJ1-3 | TRBV25-1 | CASETQGIVGNTIYF | TGTGCCAGCGAAACACAGGGGATAGTAGGAAACACCATATATTTT
. | . | TRBJ2-5 | TRBV10-3 | CAISESPEETQYF | TGTGCCATCAGTGAGTCTCCTGAAGAGACCCAGTACTTC
. | TRBD2 | TRBJ2-5 | TRBV2 | CASSPRYPTGTSGAKETQYF | TGTGCCAGCAGTCCTAGGTACCCCACCGGGACTAGCGGGGCTAAAGAGACCCAGTACTTC
once | . | TRBJ2-5 | TRBV7-9 | CASSPSAEETQYF | TGTGCCAGCAGCCCTAGCGCCGAAGAGACCCAGTACTTC
. | . | TRBJ1-2 | TRBV28 | CASSLPGGSTYGYTF | TGTGCCAGCAGTTTACCAGGTGGGTCGACCTATGGCTACACCTTC
. | TRBD1 | TRBJ1-6 | TRBV28 | CASNIGQGNSPLHF | TGTGCCAGCAACATAGGACAGGGGAATTCACCCCTCCACTTT
few | . | TRBJ2-7 | TRBV4-3 | CASSPFVAAAPYEQYF | TGCGCCAGCAGCCCTTTCGTGGCCGCTGCCCCCTACGAGCAGTACTTC
few | . | TRBJ1-5 | TRBV10-3 | CAISPGMGQPQHF | TGTGCCATCAGTCCAGGGATGGGGCAGCCCCAGCATTTT
. | . | TRBJ2-7 | TRBV28 | CASSLDGVTDEQYF | TGTGCCAGCAGTTTAGACGGGGTTACCGACGAGCAGTACTTC
few | . | TRBJ1-2 | TRBV20-1 | CSASLSNRQISGYTF | TGCAGTGCTAGTTTGAGCAACAGGCAAATCTCTGGCTACACCTTC
. | . | TRBJ1-5 | TRBV28 | CASSHDRPYSNQPQHF | TGTGCCAGCAGTCATGACAGGCCTTATAGCAATCAGCCCCAGCATTTT
. | TRBD1 | TRBJ2-1 | TRBV23-1 | CASSRSPGQGPSSYNEQFF | TGCGCCAGCAGTCGCTCTCCGGGACAGGGGCCTAGCTCCTACAATGAGCAGTTCTTC
. | . | TRBJ1-1 | TRBV16 | CASSQGGGPNTEAFF | TGTGCCAGCAGCCAAGGGGGGGGTCCGAACACTGAAGCTTTCTTT
. | . | TRBJ2-3 | TRBV7-9 | CASSPFLTEESSTDTQYF | TGTGCCAGCAGCCCATTTTTAACGGAGGAATCTAGCACAGATACGCAGTATTTT
. | . | TRBJ1-5 | TRBV18 | CASSPFGGEGSNQPQHF | TGTGCCAGCTCACCGTTCGGCGGGGAGGGCAGCAATCAGCCCCAGCATTTT
few | TRBD1 | TRBJ1-2 | TRBV5-1 | CASSLADRGYGYTF | TGCGCCAGCAGCTTGGCCGACAGGGGGTATGGCTACACCTTC
. | TRBD1 | TRBJ1-1 | TRBV28 | CASRTDRAKAFF | TGTGCCAGCAGAACAGACAGGGCGAAAGCTTTCTTT
. | . | TRBJ1-6 | TRBV21-1 | CASAQTVRSLHF | TGTGCCAGCGCTCAGACAGTTAGATCCCTCCACTTT
few | . | TRBJ2-2 | TRBV7-3 | CASSPTRQPYTGELFF | TGTGCCAGCAGCCCGACTCGACAGCCATACACCGGGGAGCTGTTTTTT
. | . | TRBJ2-3 | TRBV14 | CASSQVITDTQYF | TGTGCCAGCAGCCAAGTAATTACAGATACGCAGTATTTT
few | TRBD1 | TRBJ2-2 | TRBV11-2 | CASSPRTGTTGELFF | TGTGCCAGCAGCCCTAGGACAGGGACCACCGGGGAGCTGTTTTTT
. | TRBD1 | TRBJ1-5 | TRBV28 | CASSTTGTGLNQPQHF | TGTGCCAGCAGTACCACCGGGACAGGGCTGAATCAGCCCCAGCATTTT
. | . | TRBJ2-5 | TRBV5-1 | CASSFSERETQYF | TGCGCCAGCAGCTTTTCAGAGAGGGAGACCCAGTACTTC
. | . | TRBJ2-6 | TRBV11-2 | CASSLRGRGSGANVLTF | TGTGCCAGCAGCTTACGAGGTCGGGGCTCTGGGGCCAACGTCCTGACTTTC
. | . | TRBJ1-5 | TRBV5-4 | CASSLDGKSNQPQHF | TGTGCCAGCAGCCTCGACGGGAAAAGCAATCAGCCCCAGCATTTT
. | . | TRBJ1-2 | TRBV28 | CASSLSFEQNYGYTF | TGTGCCAGCAGTTTATCCTTTGAACAAAACTATGGCTACACCTTC